These 27 T cell receptor beta chains share one sample of origin, sequenced in a study of shared clonotypes between healthy human individuals. Produced via immunoSEQ multiplex PCR; TCRdb's table is partial and in-frame only. Counted here are roughly 2,300,000 clones, about nine tenths occurring once; the ten biggest clones make up more than 0.35%. Sequenced: naive CD4+ T cells from PBMCs. The subset here: CD45RA+ positively selected. Every receptor here comes from a man aged 18 to 35 in good health. Some clones in this sample may be carry-over from other donors' samples.

This clone was seen a single time. The chain couples TRBV15 to TRBJ2-5; no clear D gene. Germline V gene lookup returns CDR1 LNHNV and CDR2 YYDKDF (reference sequence). The CDR3 is made up of 16 amino acids. V was trimmed by 0 bases and J by 5 bases, leaving 16 bases between them. CDR3 loop: CATSRDFWTVAETQYF. CDR3 coding DNA: TGTGCCACCAGCAGAGATTTTTGGACGGTGGCGGAGACCCAGTACTTC. Full variable domain (missing parts from reference TRBV15 and TRBJ2-5): DAMVIQNPRYQVTQFGKPVTLSCSQTLNHNVMYWYQQKSSQAPKLLFHYYDKDFNNEADTPDNFQSRRPNTSFCFLDIRSPGLGDTAMYLCATSRDFWTVAETQYFGPGTRLLVL.

The chain has TRBV2 and TRBJ1-1; D not certain. Germline CDR1 reads SNHLY; CDR2 reads FYNNEI. The V end lost 8 bases, the J end lost 1 base, and 11 bases lay between the germline ends. The length of the CDR3 is 13 residues. The CDR3 bases are TGTGCCAGCCACAGCTACCAGAACACTGAAGCTTTCTTT. Protein: CASHSYQNTEAFF.

The chain couples TRBV28 to TRBJ1-4; tentatively, D is TRBD1 (5 bases). Germline values: CDR1 MDHEN, CDR2 SYDVKM. V gave up 3 bases and J gave up 0 bases, with 20 bases separating them. The CDR3 has 19 amino acids. CDR3 DNA sequence: TGTGCCAGCAGTTTGTTGGGGTTGGGGGGAGGTGCAACTAATGAAAAACTGTTTTTT. Amino acids: CASSLLGLGGGATNEKLFF.

This rearrangement joins TRBV18 to TRBJ2-3, with 9 bases lining up with TRBD1. The V and J ends lost 8 bases and 4 bases, in that order; junction bases with no gene match: 13. CDR1 is KGHSH and CDR2 is LQKENI in the germline V gene. The CDR3 runs to 16 residues. The DNA for the CDR3 is TGTGCCAGCCGCAAACTACCGGGACAGGGCGCAGATACGCAGTATTTT. Translating gives CASRKLPGQGADTQYF.

The chain employs TRBV5-1 and TRBJ2-1; D unresolved. The ends were cut back, 0 bases at V and 0 bases at J, with 13 bases in the middle. This CDR3 spans 17 amino acids. The germline gives CDR1 SGHRS, CDR2 YFSETQ. CDR3 sequence reads: CASSLEGAWSSYNEQFF. The CDR3 bases are TGCGCCAGCAGCTTGGAAGGAGCGTGGAGCTCCTACAATGAGCAGTTCTTC. Full variable domain (remainder filled in from reference TRBV5-1 and TRBJ2-1): KAGVTQTPRYLIKTRGQQVTLSCSPISGHRSVSWYQQTPGQGLQFLFEYFSETQRNKGNFPGRFSGRQFSNSRSEMNVSTLELGDSALYLCASSLEGAWSSYNEQFFGPGTRLTVL.

This rearrangement joins TRBV6-6 to TRBJ1-1, with D unclear. The germline V and J ends were trimmed by 5 bases and 5 bases, with 15 bases remaining between them. This CDR3 spans 14 amino acids. Germline V gene sequence: CDR1 MNHNY, CDR2 SVGAGI (reference sequence). For the CDR3, the DNA is TGTGCCAGCAGTCCACGGTCGTCGGGGACTGAAGCTTTCTTT. This gives the protein CASSPRSSGTEAFF.

A single count supports this clone. CDR3 in DNA: TGCGCCAGCAGCTTGGCCCTTGCTGGGGCCAACGTCCTGACTTTC. This encodes CASSLALAGANVLTF. The chain has TRBV5-1 and TRBJ2-6; unclear D gene. This CDR3 spans 15 amino acids. V lost 0 bases and J lost 2, with 6 bases in between. CDR1 is SGHRS and CDR2 is YFSETQ in the germline V gene.

This clone was counted between two and nine times. The rearrangement uses TRBV4-1 and TRBJ1-2, with D unclear. CDR1 is MGHRA, CDR2 YSYEKL, per germline. CDR3 length: 13 residues. Trimming pared 0 bases from V and 3 bases from J, leaving 5 bases between. The CDR3 DNA sequence: TGCGCCAGCAGCCAAGACCGCCACTATGGCTACACCTTC. Encoded protein: CASSQDRHYGYTF.

V is TRBV27 and J is TRBJ1-1; D call uncertain. V dropped 1 base and J dropped 9 bases, with 12 bases sitting between them. The V gene's germline CDR1 is MNHEY and CDR2 SMNVEV (reference sequence). This CDR3 comprises 13 residues. CDR3 nucleotides: TGTGCCAGCAGTTTATGGGCGTCAGAGAAAGCTTTCTTT. As protein: CASSLWASEKAFF.

The chain has TRBV4-1 and TRBJ2-7; TRBD2 matches 10 bases. Losses at the gene ends were 0 bases for V and 5 bases for J; bases not matched to a gene: 7. In germline, CDR1 is MGHRA, CDR2 YSYEKL. This CDR3 has 16 residues. In nucleotides, the CDR3 is TGCGCCAGCAGCCAAGATTGGGGGGGACTAGCGAACGAGCAGTACTTC. Protein: CASSQDWGGLANEQYF.

This chain joins TRBV30 and TRBJ2-3, with D maybe TRBD1 (5 bases). The germline V gene has CDR1 GTSNPN and CDR2 SVGIG (reference sequence). This CDR3 is 15 amino acids long. V was pared by 3 bases and J by 2 bases, with 15 bases between. This chain's CDR3 is CAWSATGRPTDTQYF. The CDR3 DNA is TGTGCCTGGAGCGCAACAGGACGCCCCACAGATACGCAGTATTTT.

This sequence joins TRBV9 and TRBJ1-2; weak D call: TRBD1 (5 bases). In germline, CDR1 is SGDLS, CDR2 YYNGEE. The CDR3 covers 13 residues. V was pared by 6 bases and J by 8 bases, with 17 bases between. The CDR3: CASTPGWEGGYTF. In nucleotides, the CDR3 is TGTGCCAGCACCCCAGGGTGGGAGGGCGGCTACACCTTC.

The DNA of the CDR3 is TGTGCCAGCAGCTTAAGTGGGACTATGGGCGAGCAGTACTTC. This codes for CASSLSGTMGEQYF. The chain couples TRBV7-9 to TRBJ2-7; 7 bases agree with TRBD2. This CDR3 spans 14 amino acids. Trimming took 2 bases from V and 6 from J; bases not matched to a gene: 7. In germline, CDR1 is SEHNR, CDR2 FQNEAQ (reference sequence).

The rearrangement joins TRBV23-1 to TRBJ2-1, with 9 bases matching TRBD1. TRBV23-1 is sorted into the ORF group, with uncertain function. The CDR3 consists of 13 residues. V trimming: 11 bases; J trimming: 7 bases; junction bases outside the gene matches: 9. In nucleotides, the CDR3 is TGCGCCCCCGGGACAGGGATTTTGAATGAGCAGTTCTTC. Encoded protein: CAPGTGILNEQFF.

The CDR3 DNA sequence: TGTGCCAGCAGTGAAACCGGACTAGCGGATACGCAGTATTTT. Translation: CASSETGLADTQYF. The chain uses TRBV2 and TRBJ2-3; 9 nucleotides line up with TRBD2. The CDR3 consists of 14 residues. Germline V gene sequence: CDR1 SNHLY, CDR2 FYNNEI. V shed 2 bases, J shed 6 bases, and the junction held 3 bases outside the gene matches.

The rearrangement uses TRBV28 and TRBJ1-1; 8 nucleotides agree with TRBD1. The CDR3 is 16 amino acids. In germline, CDR1 is MDHEN, CDR2 SYDVKM. V was clipped by 3 bases and J by 4 bases; unmatched bases: 10. The CDR3 loop reads CASSFLDRVRGTEAFF. The CDR3 DNA is TGTGCCAGCAGTTTTTTGGACAGGGTGCGGGGCACTGAAGCTTTCTTT.

The V gene is TRBV18, the J gene TRBJ2-1; D is unclear. V dropped 2 bases and J dropped 0 bases, with 8 bases sitting between them. CDR3 length: 15 residues. Looked up from germline, CDR1 is KGHSH and CDR2 is LQKENI. This chain's CDR3 is CASSPNPSSYNEQFF. The CDR3 DNA follows: TGTGCCAGCTCACCAAATCCTAGCTCCTACAATGAGCAGTTCTTC.

The rearrangement joins TRBV10-1 to TRBJ2-7; 9 nucleotides align to TRBD2. The CDR3 is made up of 15 amino acids. In germline, CDR1 is WNHNN, CDR2 SYGVQD (reference sequence). V trimming: 5 bases; J trimming: 0 bases; junction bases outside the gene matches: 5. DNA for the CDR3: TGCGCCAGCAGTCTCCAAGCGGGAGGCTCCTACGAGCAGTACTTC. Protein: CASSLQAGGSYEQYF.

This clone is a singleton in its sample. The V call is TRBV7-9, the J call TRBJ2-7, with 7 bases fitting TRBD2. The germline V gene has CDR1 SEHNR and CDR2 FQNEAQ (reference sequence). This CDR3 region has 15 residues. Unmatched junction bases numbered 7, after V lost 0 bases and J lost 5 bases. As DNA, the CDR3 is TGTGCCAGCAGCTTAGCAGGACTAGTTACCGACGAGCAGTACTTC. This gives the protein CASSLAGLVTDEQYF.

The genes are TRBV27 and TRBJ2-7; 8 nucleotides agree with TRBD1. Trimming at V came to 2 bases and at J to 0 bases, leaving 6 bases not matched to a gene. The CDR3 runs 16 residues. In germline, CDR1 is MNHEY, CDR2 SMNVEV (reference sequence). The CDR3 DNA sequence: TGTGCCAGCAGTTTACTAAGGACAGGGCCCTCCTACGAGCAGTACTTC. Translation gives CASSLLRTGPSYEQYF.

This chain links TRBV9 with TRBJ1-2; D perhaps matches TRBD1 (6 bases). Looked up from germline, CDR1 is SGDLS and CDR2 is YYNGEE. Trimming shortened V by 3 bases and J by 6 bases, and 18 bases separated the two germline ends. The CDR3 is 15 amino acids. The CDR3 sequence: CASSGGTGTLNGYTF. The CDR3 DNA follows: TGTGCCAGCAGCGGAGGCACAGGGACATTGAATGGCTACACCTTC.

V gene TRBV15 combines with J gene TRBJ2-5; D is undetermined. The CDR3 consists of 16 residues. V lost 1 base to trimming and J lost 0 bases, with 12 bases between them. CDR1 and CDR2 (germline): LNHNV, YYDKDF (reference sequence). CDR3 nucleotides: TGTGCCACCAGCAGAGGATCCGAGTGGTACCAAGAGACCCAGTACTTC. Its protein is CATSRGSEWYQETQYF.

The CDR3 loop is CASSVGQTDTEAFF. The CDR3 nucleotides are TGTGCCAGCAGCGTAGGACAAACGGACACTGAAGCTTTCTTT. The chain couples TRBV9 to TRBJ1-1; unclear D gene. V was pared by 0 bases and J by 3 bases, with 9 bases between. The CDR3 sequence is 14 residues long. CDR1 and CDR2 from the germline V gene are SGDLS and YYNGEE.

This chain uses TRBV15 with TRBJ2-7; 7 bases align to TRBD1. This CDR3 contains 16 residues. With 5 bases clipped from V and 2 bases from J, the junction kept 12 bases outside the gene matches. Germline V gives CDR1 LNHNV, CDR2 YYDKDF (reference sequence). Written as DNA, the CDR3 is TGTGCCACCAGCGGAGGCAAAAACAGGGGCCCCTACGAGCAGTACTTC. Encoded protein: CATSGGKNRGPYEQYF.

The chain uses TRBV28 and TRBJ2-1, with D tentatively TRBD2 (6 bases). The ends were cut back, 2 bases at V and 7 bases at J, with 18 bases in the middle. This CDR3 spans 16 amino acids. The V gene's germline CDR1 is MDHEN and CDR2 SYDVKM. In DNA form, the CDR3 reads TGTGCCAGCAGTTTACCCGACTCGCTCGGGACTAATGAGCAGTTCTTC. Its translation is CASSLPDSLGTNEQFF.

Worth noting for this clone: Additional DNA sequences in this sample encode the identical CDR3. The rearrangement uses TRBV6-1 and TRBJ1-1; no reliable D call. This CDR3 is built from 15 residues. V lost 0 bases to trimming and J lost 2 bases, with 10 bases between them. Per the germline V gene, CDR1 is MNHNS and CDR2 is SASEGT. CDR3 loop: CASSEARGSNTEAFF. As DNA, the CDR3 is TGTGCCAGCAGTGAAGCTCGAGGGAGCAACACTGAAGCTTTCTTT.

The gene calls are TRBV19 and TRBJ1-2; TRBD1 aligns across 8 bases. The J segment lost 2 bases and the V segment lost 5 bases, leaving 7 bases of the junction unmatched. The length of the CDR3 is 15 residues. CDR1 is LNHDA, CDR2 SQIVND, per germline (reference sequence). CDR3 sequence: CASSSQGARNYGYTF. The CDR3 DNA is TGTGCCAGTAGTTCCCAGGGGGCGCGAAACTATGGCTACACCTTC.